The rows below give T cell receptor beta chains drawn from one sample of a study of T cell responses to AZD1222 COVID-19 vaccine. Using immunoSEQ multiplex PCR, the repertoire was profiled, and TCRdb retains in-frame clones only, with some absent. The sample carries 65,000 to 80,000 clones, roughly 87% recorded once. This material consisted of peripheral blood, taken on day 0 of AZD1222 vaccination. Receptors originate from an adult in good health. Both conserved end residues are part of each CDR3. D genes are given only for firm matches. A row's size may be missing; if present it is once, few, many or a size class.

clone_size,v_call,d_call,j_call,cdr3_length,cdr3_nt,cdr3_aa
-,TRBV6-2/TRBV6-3,-,TRBJ2-7,13,TGTGCCAGCAGTTACTCGACACAGGGCGAGCAGTACTTC,CASSYSTQGEQYF
-,TRBV9,-,TRBJ2-7,15,TGTGCCAGCAGCCCGAGAGGGCAAGAGGATGAGGAGCAGTACTTC,CASSPRGQEDEEQYF
-,TRBV15,TRBD1,TRBJ2-2,15,TGTGCCACCAGCAGAGACAGGGGGTTCACCGGGGAGCTGTTTTTT,CATSRDRGFTGELFF
once,TRBV13,TRBD1,TRBJ1-4,14,TGTGCCAGCAGCTTCGGGACAGGGAAGGAAAAACTGTTTTTT,CASSFGTGKEKLFF
-,TRBV6-5,-,TRBJ2-7,14,TGTGCCAGCAACCCCCCGGGGAGCTCCTACGAGCAGTACTTC,CASNPPGSSYEQYF
few,TRBV19,TRBD1,TRBJ1-1,14,TGTGCCAGTAGGGACAGGGGCTGGAACACTGAAGCTTTCTTT,CASRDRGWNTEAFF
-,TRBV6-2/TRBV6-3,-,TRBJ2-7,13,TGTGCCAGCGGCCCCCGGGACTTCTACGAGCAGTACTTC,CASGPRDFYEQYF
-,TRBV11-2,-,TRBJ2-5,14,TGTGCCAGCAGCTTTCAGGGATACCAAGAGACCCAGTACTTC,CASSFQGYQETQYF
-,TRBV27,-,TRBJ2-4,16,TGTGCCAGCAGTTTATTGGGGGGCACCGCCAAAAACATTCAGTACTTC,CASSLLGGTAKNIQYF
once,TRBV2,-,TRBJ2-3,14,TGTGCCAGCAGTGAGGGGCTAGCGCAAGATACGCAGTATTTT,CASSEGLAQDTQYF
once,TRBV7-9,TRBD1,TRBJ2-7,16,TGTGCCAGCAGCTTTTTTTGGGACAGGGACTCCTACGAGCAGTACTTC,CASSFFWDRDSYEQYF
-,TRBV3-1/TRBV3-2,TRBD1,TRBJ1-6,15,TGTGCCAGCAGCCGAGCCAGGGGGGCAGGTTCACCCCTCCACTTT,CASSRARGAGSPLHF
-,TRBV14,-,TRBJ2-2,19,TGTGCCAGCAGCCAAGAATGGGTAGCGGCTCCAGGGGGCACCGGGGAGCTGTTTTTT,CASSQEWVAAPGGTGELFF
once,TRBV5-1,TRBD2,TRBJ2-3,16,TGCGCCAGCAGCTACTCTCTGCGGGAGATGGTAGATACGCAGTATTTT,CASSYSLREMVDTQYF
-,TRBV7-2,-,TRBJ2-7,14,TGTGCCAGCAGCCCGCGGTCCGGTGCCTACGAGCAGTACTTC,CASSPRSGAYEQYF
once,TRBV12-3/TRBV12-4,-,TRBJ2-1,13,TGTGCCAGCAGCCAAGGACTAAAAGGTCGGCAGTTCTTC,CASSQGLKGRQFF
-,TRBV6-5,TRBD2,TRBJ2-3,14,TGTGCCAGCTCACCGGGACTAGCGGGATATACGCAGTATTTT,CASSPGLAGYTQYF
-,TRBV11-3,TRBD1,TRBJ2-2,15,TGTGCCAGCAGCTCGCCGCTACAGGGGTTTCAGGAGCTGTTTTTT,CASSSPLQGFQELFF
-,TRBV7-3,-,TRBJ2-5,14,TGTGCCAGCAGCTTACCGGACGGTGAAGAGACCCAGTACTTC,CASSLPDGEETQYF
-,TRBV19,-,TRBJ2-2,15,TGTGCCAGTAGTGTCCAGGGGACGAACACCGGGGAGCTGTTTTTT,CASSVQGTNTGELFF
-,TRBV5-6,-,TRBJ1-4,14,TGTGCCAGCAGCTTGGGTCAGGTCTATGAAAAACTGTTTTTT,CASSLGQVYEKLFF
-,TRBV4-1,-,TRBJ2-1,14,TGCGCCAGCAGCCAAGATCAAGGAGCGACTAGTCAGTTCTTC,CASSQDQGATSQFF
-,TRBV2,TRBD2,TRBJ2-7,15,TGTGCCAGCAAACTCGAGACTAGCGGGACCTACGAGCAGTACTTC,CASKLETSGTYEQYF
-,TRBV2,-,TRBJ1-1,13,TGTGCCAGCAGTGATTGGGGGGACACTGAAGCTTTCTTT,CASSDWGDTEAFF
-,TRBV28,TRBD2,TRBJ2-4,14,TGTGCCAGCAGTTTAAGCGGGGGTTTGAACATTCAGTACTTC,CASSLSGGLNIQYF
-,TRBV18,-,TRBJ2-7,15,TGTGCCAGCTCACCAACCCCGCGGGGATACTACGAGCAGTACTTC,CASSPTPRGYYEQYF
-,TRBV6-6,TRBD2,TRBJ2-7,21,TGTGCCAGCAGCTCCGGGACTAGCGGGAGTTACCCGAGGGAAAGCTCCTACGAGCAGTACTTC,CASSSGTSGSYPRESSYEQYF
-,TRBV28,TRBD2,TRBJ2-7,15,TGTGCCAGCAGTCTCAGCCTAGCGGGAGGTGGCGAGCAGTACTTC,CASSLSLAGGGEQYF
-,TRBV9,-,TRBJ1-1,14,TGTGCCAGCAGCGCCGGACAGCTGAACACTGAAGCTTTCTTT,CASSAGQLNTEAFF
few,TRBV6-1,-,TRBJ2-7,16,TGTGCCAGCAGTGAAAGCAACAGAACCCCCTCGAGGGAGCAGTACTTC,CASSESNRTPSREQYF
-,TRBV7-2,-,TRBJ2-7,15,TGTGCCAGCACCCCTCGGGCGAGGACTACCTACGAGCAGTACTTC,CASTPRARTTYEQYF